A single sample is the source of the 13 T cell receptor beta chains below, sequenced in a study of T cell changes during pregnancy in multiple sclerosis. TCRdb's copy holds only in-frame clones and misses some; the assay was immunoSEQ multiplex PCR. The table records about 92,000 clones, about 92% of them present only once. The sequencing used peripheral blood, collected in the first trimester of pregnancy. The receptors originated from a female donor with multiple sclerosis, enrolled in a pregnancy study.

This rearrangement joins TRBV7-6 to TRBJ2-7, with 13 bases fitting TRBD2. The CDR3 has 18 residues. Trimming took 2 bases from V and 2 from J; bases not matched to a gene: 9. Germline V gene sequence: CDR1 SGHVS, CDR2 FNYEAQ. The CDR3 DNA sequence: TGTGCCAGCAGCTTAAGTCCCGGGACTAGCGGGGTTACCTACGAGCAGTACTTC. Translated: CASSLSPGTSGVTYEQYF.

The chain recombines TRBV9 with TRBJ2-7; D remains ambiguous. There are 14 residues in the CDR3. CDR1 and CDR2 (germline): SGDLS, YYNGEE. The V end was cut by 0 bases, the J end by 2 bases, with 9 bases between. The CDR3: CASSVVPTTYEQYF. The CDR3 DNA follows: TGTGCCAGCAGCGTAGTGCCAACAACCTACGAGCAGTACTTC.

The sample holds one count of this clone. V is TRBV5-8 and J is TRBJ2-5, with D maybe TRBD2 (6 bases). The CDR3 has 13 residues. Trimming stripped 0 bases from V and 7 bases from J, with 10 bases between. The germline V gene has CDR1 SGHTS and CDR2 YDEGEE. In DNA form, the CDR3 reads TGTGCCAGCAGCTTGGGGAGGGAACGGACCCAGTACTTC. Translating it yields CASSLGRERTQYF. The variable domain in full, with the rest retrieved from reference TRBV5-8 and TRBJ2-5, is EAGVTQSPTHLIKTRGQQATLRCSPISGHTSVYWYQQALGLGLQFLLWYDEGEERNRGNFPPRFSGRQFPNYSSELNVNALELEDSALYLCASSLGRERTQYFGPGTRLLVL.

The chain couples TRBV28 to TRBJ1-2, with TRBD1 as a possible D gene (5 bases). Germline V gene lookup returns CDR1 MDHEN and CDR2 SYDVKM. V was cut by 3 bases and J by 0 bases, with 17 bases left in between. This CDR3 region has 17 residues. CDR3 nucleotide sequence: TGTGCCAGCAGTTTCGGCAGGGTTACCCCCTCTAACTATGGCTACACCTTC. Its translation is CASSFGRVTPSNYGYTF.

This clone was seen a single time. The rearrangement joins TRBV25-1 to TRBJ2-1; TRBD2 aligns across 8 bases. Germline V gives CDR1 MGHDK, CDR2 SYGVNS. V lost 3 bases, J lost 5 bases, and 6 bases stayed unmatched. CDR3 length: 15 residues. The CDR3 here is CASSEPGLGNNEQFF. The CDR3 bases are TGTGCCAGCAGTGAGCCGGGACTAGGGAACAATGAGCAGTTCTTC.

The rearrangement uses TRBV5-1 and TRBJ2-5, with a tentative D call TRBD2 (5 bases). Germline values: CDR1 SGHRS, CDR2 YFSETQ. V lost 4 bases, J lost 2 bases, and 12 bases lay in between. The CDR3 has 14 amino acids. DNA for the CDR3: TGCGCCAGCAGCATTTCCGGGATTCAAGAGACCCAGTACTTC. It encodes CASSISGIQETQYF.

The rearrangement joins TRBV11-3 to TRBJ2-1, with 11 bases that match TRBD1. The CDR3 runs to 18 residues. In germline, CDR1 is SGHNT, CDR2 YENEEA. V gave up 5 bases and J gave up 4 bases; unmatched junction bases: 13. CDR3 bases: TGTGCCAGCAGCCAAGGGACAGGGGGATTAAAATATTACAATGAGCAGTTCTTC. Amino acid sequence: CASSQGTGGLKYYNEQFF.

The chain is built from TRBV30 and TRBJ1-2, with a possible D match to TRBD1 (5 bases). V was pared by 5 bases and J by 6 bases, with 10 bases between. CDR3 length: 11 residues. Germline lookup yields CDR1 GTSNPN and CDR2 SVGIG (reference sequence). The chain's CDR3 is CAWGLGDGYTF. The CDR3 nucleotides read TGTGCCTGGGGCTTAGGGGATGGCTACACCTTC.

Note on this clone: Other nucleotide sequences in the sample specify the same CDR3. This chain joins TRBV5-1 and TRBJ2-5; TRBD2 matches 12 bases. V shed 0 bases and J 4 bases; nucleotides not matched to a gene: 4. CDR3 length: 16 amino acids. The V gene's germline CDR1 is SGHRS and CDR2 YFSETQ. CDR3 sequence reads: CASSLGLAGEGETQYF. CDR3 bases: TGCGCCAGCAGCTTGGGACTAGCGGGAGAGGGAGAGACCCAGTACTTC.

The J gene is TRBJ1-2, the V gene TRBV27, with D possibly being TRBD1 (5 bases). V shed 6 bases and J shed 5 bases, with 19 bases lying between them. CDR1 is MNHEY, CDR2 SMNVEV, per germline (reference sequence). The CDR3 is made up of 15 amino acids. CDR3 nucleotide sequence: TGTGCCAGCAGCCTTAACGACAGAATGGGGTATGGCTACACCTTC. Amino acid sequence: CASSLNDRMGYGYTF.

V gene TRBV9 combines with J gene TRBJ2-1; 9 nucleotides match TRBD1. The CDR3 runs to 14 residues. With V trimmed by 5 bases and J by 4 bases, 4 bases remained unmatched. Per germline, CDR1 SGDLS and CDR2 YYNGEE. This CDR3 reads CASRKGQGYNEQFF. The CDR3 region has the DNA TGTGCCAGCAGAAAGGGACAGGGATACAATGAGCAGTTCTTC.

The chain couples TRBV18 to TRBJ1-1; 7 bases match TRBD1. CDR3 length: 16 amino acids. From germline, CDR1 is KGHSH and CDR2 LQKENI. The trim removed 10 bases at V and 1 base at J, leaving 15 bases unmatched. This CDR3 reads CATPRRGQTKNTEAFF. The CDR3 DNA sequence: TGTGCCACCCCACGTAGGGGACAGACAAAGAACACTGAAGCTTTCTTT. Complete variable domain (other parts from reference TRBV18 and TRBJ1-1): NAGVMQNPRHLVRRRGQEARLRCSPMKGHSHVYWYRQLPEEGLKFMVYLQKENIIDESGMPKERFSAEFPKEGPSILRIQQVVRGDSAAYFCATPRRGQTKNTEAFFGQGTRLTVV.

The gene calls are TRBV7-9 and TRBJ2-7, with 8 bases lining up with TRBD1. This CDR3 has 19 amino acids. CDR1 is SEHNR, CDR2 FQNEAQ, per germline (reference sequence). V lost 4 bases to trimming and J lost 4 bases; unmatched junction nucleotides: 21. For the CDR3, the DNA is TGTGCCAGCAGCTCAAAAATGACAATGGAGACAGGGGATTTTTACGAGCAGTACTTC. Its translation: CASSSKMTMETGDFYEQYF.